A selection of T cell receptor beta chains follows, all from one sample in a study of cytomegalovirus exposure and HLA in healthy donors. Sequenced by immunoSEQ multiplex PCR; TCRdb stores in-frame clones only, minus some. Of about 130,000 clones detected, roughly 70% appear once; the ten largest clones hold more than 3%. The sample taken for sequencing was PBMCs. Every receptor here comes from a man aged 25 to 40 in good health and CMV-seronegative. CDR3s include the opening cysteine and the closing phenylalanine or tryptophan. D genes are given only for firm matches. Rows give clone size only sometimes, using once, few, many, or a class for an expanded clone.

cdr3_nt	cdr3_aa	v_call	d_call	j_call	clone_size
TGTGCCGGGATCCTCGATGCGGGCAGTGAAGCTTTCTTT	CAGILDAGSEAFF	TRBV30	.	TRBJ1-1	.
TGTGCCAGCACCATCACTCAAACAGGGTCCGAGCAGTACTTC	CASTITQTGSEQYF	TRBV2	.	TRBJ2-7	.
TGTGCCAGCAGCCCGACAGGGGGTTTGGGCTACACCTTC	CASSPTGGLGYTF	TRBV7-2	TRBD1	TRBJ1-2	once
TGCGCCAGCAGCCGAAGCCGGGACAGGAACACTGAAGCTTTCTTT	CASSRSRDRNTEAFF	TRBV4-1	TRBD1	TRBJ1-1	.
TGTGCCAGCAGTTTGCGTGACAGTGGCACAGATACGCAGTATTTT	CASSLRDSGTDTQYF	TRBV28	.	TRBJ2-3	.
TGTGCCAGCAGCTTTGCATCAGGGGCCCCTGAAGCTTTCTTT	CASSFASGAPEAFF	TRBV5-4	.	TRBJ1-1	.
TGCGCCAGCAGTGGGGGACAGGGCGTATCTGGCTACACCTTC	CASSGGQGVSGYTF	TRBV10-2	TRBD1	TRBJ1-2	.
TGCAGCGTTGAAGATACACAGATCTATGGCTACACCTTC	CSVEDTQIYGYTF	TRBV29-1	.	TRBJ1-2	.
TGTGCCAGCAGTCTCGAAACAGGGGGCGCCGGCTCTAATGAAAAACTGTTTTTT	CASSLETGGAGSNEKLFF	TRBV28	TRBD1	TRBJ1-4	few
TGTGCCAGCAGTATCGTCAGGAACTCTGGAAACACCATATATTTT	CASSIVRNSGNTIYF	TRBV25-1	.	TRBJ1-3	few
TGTGCCAGTAGAGGTCTTCGCCAGGAAAGGTTTGGAAACACCATATATTTT	CASRGLRQERFGNTIYF	TRBV19	.	TRBJ1-3	.
TGTGCCAGCAGCGCCCGAGATTCAGGGGGCCTCACCGGGGAGCTGTTTTTT	CASSARDSGGLTGELFF	TRBV9	TRBD1	TRBJ2-2	.
TGTTCCAGCAGCGTCGCGGGCACTGAAGCTTTCTTT	CSSSVAGTEAFF	TRBV7-9	.	TRBJ1-1	.
TGCGCCAGCAGCGCACAGGGTTACGAGCAGTACTTC	CASSAQGYEQYF	TRBV5-1	.	TRBJ2-7	.